This T cell receptor beta chain was captured in a study of OX40 agonist ivuxolimab in advanced cancers. Study-wide results and limits: Certain nonresponding patients likewise had low normalized T-cell clonal expansion. More expanded clones were seen, on average, in CD8+ T cells than in CD4+.

Repertoires were generated with immunoSEQ multiplex PCR, while TCRdb's copy carries only in-frame clones and drops some. This sample has roughly 60,000 clones, with around 84% found just once. Worth noting for this clone: The target antigen is unknown.

The germline CDR1 and CDR2 sequences are LGHNA and YNFKEQ. CDR3 size: 15 residues. The V end was cut by 5 bases, the J end by 1 base, with 12 bases between. Sequenced material: CD4+ or CD8+ T cells sorted from blood, taken in a trial of the OX40 agonist ivuxolimab. This receptor was taken from an adult with an advanced solid tumor such as melanoma, head and neck, liver or kidney cancer. This sequence joins TRBV4-2 and TRBJ2-1; D may be TRBD2 (6 bases). The CDR3, as DNA: TGTGCCAGCAGCGTAACCGGGGGATCCTACAATGAGCAGTTCTTC. Amino acids: CASSVTGGSYNEQFF.